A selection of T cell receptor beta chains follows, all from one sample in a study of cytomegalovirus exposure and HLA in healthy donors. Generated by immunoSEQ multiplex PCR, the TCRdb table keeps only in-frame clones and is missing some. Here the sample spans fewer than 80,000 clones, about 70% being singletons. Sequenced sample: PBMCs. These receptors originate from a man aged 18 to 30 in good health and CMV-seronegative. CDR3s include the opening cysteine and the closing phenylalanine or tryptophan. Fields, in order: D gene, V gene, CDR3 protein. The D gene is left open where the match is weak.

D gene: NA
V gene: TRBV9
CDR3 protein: CASSPEGPKEAFF

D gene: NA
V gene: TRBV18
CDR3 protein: CASSSFRDTEGAGELFF

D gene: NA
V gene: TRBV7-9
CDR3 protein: CASSLSGYSPLHF

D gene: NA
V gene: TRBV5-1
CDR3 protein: CASSVAGSEQFF

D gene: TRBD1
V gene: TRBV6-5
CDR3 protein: CASSKTGNSYEQYF

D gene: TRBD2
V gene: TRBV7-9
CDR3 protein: CASSFGGGAGDTQYF

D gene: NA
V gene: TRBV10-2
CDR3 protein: CATTPATNEKLFF

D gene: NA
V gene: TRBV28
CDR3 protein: CASSPPTDTEAFF

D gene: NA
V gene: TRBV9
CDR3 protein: CASNNRENTGELFF

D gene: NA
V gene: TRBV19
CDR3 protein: CASSILAGKNTEAFF

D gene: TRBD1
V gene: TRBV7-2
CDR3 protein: CASSLTGGKNIQYF

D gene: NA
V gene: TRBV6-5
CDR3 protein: CASSRQASSYEQYF

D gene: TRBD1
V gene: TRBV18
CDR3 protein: CASSPFGTGNQPQHF

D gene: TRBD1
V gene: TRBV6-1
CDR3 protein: CASSVMLPNRGTGELFF

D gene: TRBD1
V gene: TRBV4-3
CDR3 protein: CASSARQGANTEAFF

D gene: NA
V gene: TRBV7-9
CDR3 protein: CASSLDGEETQYF

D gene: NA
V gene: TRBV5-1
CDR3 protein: CASSLGNGDTEAFF

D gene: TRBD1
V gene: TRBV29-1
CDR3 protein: CSAVGGTETQYF

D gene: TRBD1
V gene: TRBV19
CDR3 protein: CASSPGTVTNQPQHF

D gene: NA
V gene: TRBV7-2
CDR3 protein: CASSLAERRTEAFF

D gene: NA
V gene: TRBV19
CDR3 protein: CASRIGGDTEAFF

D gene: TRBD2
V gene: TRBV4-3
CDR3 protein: CASSQGLAGGPTDTQYF

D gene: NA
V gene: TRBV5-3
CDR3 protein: CARSFSHAGANYGYTF

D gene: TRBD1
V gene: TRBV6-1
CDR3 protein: CASSTDRGRLTEAFF

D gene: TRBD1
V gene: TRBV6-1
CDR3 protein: CASGRQGVGAFF

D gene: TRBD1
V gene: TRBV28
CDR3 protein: CASSLSLGQGMTFF

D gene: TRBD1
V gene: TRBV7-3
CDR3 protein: CASSGVHGTGPYEQYF

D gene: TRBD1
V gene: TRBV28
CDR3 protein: CASSLPTGGQETQYF

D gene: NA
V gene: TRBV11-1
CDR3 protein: CASSFGGQGNTEAFF

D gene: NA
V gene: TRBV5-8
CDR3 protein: CASSLDTSRAGELFF

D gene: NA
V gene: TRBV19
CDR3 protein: CASSMGLGLSNYGYTF

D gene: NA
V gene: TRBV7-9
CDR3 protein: CASSAPYQEGQRSYEQYF

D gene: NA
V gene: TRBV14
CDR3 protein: CASSQGQEGLVDSPLHF

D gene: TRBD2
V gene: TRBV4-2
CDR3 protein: CASSRSVTSGGSQYQETQYF

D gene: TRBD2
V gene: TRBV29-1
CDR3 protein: CSVSASGGDTQYF

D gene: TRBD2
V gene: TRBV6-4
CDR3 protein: CASSILAGGGEQFF

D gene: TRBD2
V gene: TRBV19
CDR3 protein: CASAKGTSGGIETQYF

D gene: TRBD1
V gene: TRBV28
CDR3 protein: CARGQGKQYF

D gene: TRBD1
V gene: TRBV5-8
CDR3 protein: CASSLRTGGFGAEAFF

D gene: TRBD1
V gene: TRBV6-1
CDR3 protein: CAGTDRGYTEAFF

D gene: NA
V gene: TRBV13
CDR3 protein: CASSWIPLDRSYGETQYF

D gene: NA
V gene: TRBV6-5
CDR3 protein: CASSYSGRENGYTF

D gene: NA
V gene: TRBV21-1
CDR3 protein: CASSNYSTGPGISPLHF